This TCR beta chain emerged from a study of shared clonotypes between healthy human individuals. Study summary: Every donor yielded three CD4 naive, three CD4 memory, two CD8 naive and one CD8 memory plate. Study findings and constraints: Estimated richness values were generally larger in naive subsets than in memory subsets. Naive CD4 clonotypes were shared across several donors at roughly 5.5%.

Produced via immunoSEQ multiplex PCR; TCRdb's table is partial and in-frame only. Of hundreds of thousands of clones in the sample, nearly 97% were seen once. Naive CD8 cells lacked CD45RO, underwent positive selection for CCR7 and left out terminally differentiated effector memory CD45RA+ cells. The CDR3 spans 14 residues. V was trimmed by 5 bases and J by 7 bases, leaving 17 bases between them. Germline V gives CDR1 LNHNV, CDR2 YYDKDF (reference sequence). Concerning this clone itself: Its specificity is not known.

Material for sequencing was naive CD8+ T cells sorted from blood. The receptor comes from a woman in her thirties in good health. The genes are TRBV15 and TRBJ1-2; D gene uncertain. CDR3 DNA: TGTGCCACCAGCGGAGGGAGCCGCGAATCTGGCTACACCTTC. It translates to CATSGGSRESGYTF.